This T cell receptor beta chain was profiled in a study of a mutant IDH1 vaccine in newly diagnosed glioma (dated by TCRdb to the early 2020s). Regarding the study in general: Patients received eight vaccinations in weeks 1, 3, 5, 7, 11, 15, 19 and 23, corresponding to visits V03 through V10. Vaccination began 4-6 weeks after radiotherapy alone, or alongside temozolomide cycles in the chemotherapy-containing groups. Of the roughly 34 treated patients, approximately 60% were male and approximately 38% were female, and a mean age of roughly 40 years was recorded. Before enrollment, most patients had been given radiochemotherapy with temozolomide as standard therapy, while the rest had received either radiotherapy alone or temozolomide alone. Six visits were used for peripheral blood collection: V03 (baseline), V05, V07, V10, V12 and V13. For exploratory analyses, longitudinal TCRB deep sequencing was carried out in about 26 treated patients wherever samples were available.

The sample's time point, from its label and the paper: week 11, during vaccination. Each vaccine dose, consisting of 300 ug of a 20-mer mutant IDH1 peptide in Montanide, was administered subcutaneously with topical imiquimod. All donors had newly diagnosed IDH1-mutant astrocytomas of WHO grade 3 or 4 that showed loss of nuclear ATRX. The samples were drawn from NOA16, a multicentre, single-arm, open-label phase I trial in Germany that tested a mutant IDH1 peptide vaccine in humans for the first time. Genomic DNA for TCRB sequencing was extracted from EDTA blood using the DNeasy Blood and Tissue Kit. Remarks on this clone: No cognate antigen has been identified for it. Nothing much larger sits one base from this clone, and base qualities are not available.

Library generation was performed with the immunoSEQ multiplex PCR assay. Rearranged TCR beta chain sequences were amplified using the hsTCRB Kit according to the manufacturer's protocol. TCRB libraries were sequenced on an Illumina MiSeq. On the study's bioinformatics: Demultiplexing, trimming and gene mapping were performed with the kit vendor's proprietary platform. TCRdb limited this immuneACCESS table to in-frame rearrangements with V and J called. A share of clones is missing; checked studies link under half to unresolved V genes, and the rest is unexplained. The V and J calls and the clone size are those of that table, but D and trimming were determined from the DNA. The sample table contains about 52,000 clones; only one count was recorded for more than 85% of them. Around 2.4% of the sample is taken by the ten largest. On the study overall, not on this receptor specifically: Selection of PBMC samples for TCRB deep sequencing was based on availability. Pseudoprogression appeared unrelated to alterations in the top peripheral T cell clonotypes detected by TCRB sequencing. According to the authors, sample limitations meant that analyses of patient blood samples could not be reproduced. Across multiple MHC alleles, vaccine-induced immune responses were seen in around 93% of patients.

The specimen comprised PBMCs, sampled from a glioma patient whose treatment included an IDH1 peptide vaccine. The sequence came from a man aged 50 or older with glioma.

The nucleotide sequence reads as follows: TGTGCCAGCAGTTTACTCAATAACGAGCAGTACTTC. Its product reads: CASSLLNNEQYF. This sequence uses TRBV28 and TRBJ2-7, with the D gene call left open. The germline V gene sets CDR1 to MDHEN and CDR2 to SYDVKM. From cysteine to phenylalanine, the CDR3 is 12 amino acids long. Only the CDR3 part of the read is kept: 36 bases, read in frame from the first base. Trimming costs V 2 bases and J 5 bases, and their ends lie 7 bases apart. Beyond the CDR3, the reference TRBV28 and TRBJ2-7 genes provide the residues; the full variable domain reads: DVKVTQSSRYLVKRTGEKVFLECVQDMDHENMFWYRQDPGLGLRLIYFSYDVKMKEKGDIPEGYSVSREKKERFSLILESASTNQTSMYLCASSLLNNEQYFGPGTRLTVT.